A selection of T cell receptor beta chains follows, all from one sample in a study of a mutant IDH1 vaccine in newly diagnosed glioma. Libraries were prepared by immunoSEQ multiplex PCR; TCRdb keeps only in-frame clonotypes and omits some of them. The sample lists about 34,000 clones, around four fifths occurring once. This specimen was peripheral blood mononuclear cells (PBMCs), taken from a glioma patient treated with radiotherapy, temozolomide or both. The receptors were sampled from a man aged 45-65 years with glioma. Some clones in this sample may be carry-over from other donors' samples. The CDR3 runs from the conserved cysteine through the conserved F or W. The D gene is left open where the match is weak. Clone size is stated in some rows and not others, as once, few, many or a class when expanded.

d_call,clone_size,j_call,v_call,cdr3_aa,cdr3_nt
-,-,TRBJ2-3,TRBV2,CASSEYSLITDTQYF,TGTGCCAGCAGTGAGTACTCATTGATCACAGATACGCAGTATTTT
-,-,TRBJ2-1,TRBV6-1,CASDSYNEQFF,TGTGCCAGCGATTCTTACAATGAGCAGTTCTTC
-,-,TRBJ1-1,TRBV5-1,CASRSNTEAFF,TGCGCCAGCAGATCGAACACTGAAGCTTTCTTT
-,-,TRBJ2-7,TRBV10-3,CASGDYEQYF,TGTGCCTCCGGTGACTACGAGCAGTACTTC
-,-,TRBJ2-5,TRBV7-2,CASSHGDTRETQYF,TGTGCCAGCAGCCATGGGGACACCAGAGAGACCCAGTACTTC
-,-,TRBJ2-5,TRBV7-2,CASSLYSGALGETQYF,TGTGCCAGCAGCCTCTATTCGGGGGCGTTGGGGGAGACCCAGTACTTC
TRBD2,-,TRBJ2-3,TRBV29-1,CSVPRGVEGPDTQYF,TGCAGCGTTCCTCGGGGGGTGGAAGGCCCAGATACGCAGTATTTT
TRBD1,once,TRBJ2-7,TRBV4-1,CASSQGLDRAYEQYF,TGCGCCAGCAGCCAAGGGCTGGACAGGGCCTACGAGCAGTACTTC
-,-,TRBJ1-1,TRBV6-6,CASSYSRLENTEAFF,TGTGCCAGCAGTTACTCGAGGCTGGAGAACACTGAAGCTTTCTTT
-,-,TRBJ1-4,TRBV6-6,CASSSRREKLFF,TGTGCCAGCAGTTCGAGGAGGGAAAAACTGTTTTTT
-,few,TRBJ1-1,TRBV7-8,CASSFSRAGEAFF,TGTGCCAGCAGCTTTAGCAGGGCGGGTGAAGCTTTCTTT
-,-,TRBJ2-3,TRBV5-4,CASSNTESTDTQYF,TGTGCCAGCAGCAACACAGAATCCACAGATACGCAGTATTTT
-,-,TRBJ1-2,TRBV30,CAWSVRGAHYGYTF,TGTGCCTGGAGTGTACGGGGGGCCCACTATGGCTACACCTTC
-,-,TRBJ1-2,TRBV7-2,CASSVFEGSYTF,TGTGCCAGCAGCGTCTTTGAGGGAAGCTACACCTTC
-,-,TRBJ2-1,TRBV5-6,CASSLDPSNEQFF,TGTGCCAGCAGCTTGGACCCCTCCAATGAGCAGTTCTTC
TRBD1,-,TRBJ1-1,TRBV5-1,CASSQGQGAAEAFF,TGCGCCAGCAGCCAGGGACAGGGGGCGGCTGAAGCTTTCTTT
TRBD1,-,TRBJ2-2,TRBV5-1,CASSLATGGPNTGELFF,TGCGCCAGCAGCTTGGCGACAGGGGGGCCTAACACCGGGGAGCTGTTTTTT
-,-,TRBJ2-5,TRBV5-1,CASNGGGSVETQYF,TGCGCCAGCAACGGCGGGGGCAGCGTCGAGACCCAGTACTTC
-,-,TRBJ2-7,TRBV6-5,CASSIQGYEQYF,TGTGCCAGCAGTATACAAGGGTACGAGCAGTACTTC
TRBD2,-,TRBJ2-5,TRBV4-2,CASSQPLAGGGETQYF,TGTGCCAGCAGCCAGCCACTAGCGGGAGGGGGGGAGACCCAGTACTTC
TRBD2,-,TRBJ2-1,TRBV15,CATSKASGTYNEQFF,TGTGCCACCAGCAAGGCTAGCGGGACCTACAATGAGCAGTTCTTC
-,-,TRBJ2-1,TRBV28,CASSLTQVLVSNNEQFF,TGTGCCAGCAGTCTAACCCAAGTCTTAGTGTCCAACAATGAGCAGTTCTTC
TRBD2,once,TRBJ2-5,TRBV7-2,CASSSRGGRAGWETQYF,TGTGCCAGCAGCTCAAGAGGCGGGAGGGCGGGGTGGGAGACCCAGTACTTC
-,-,TRBJ2-3,TRBV2,CASSESGTQLDTQYF,TGTGCCAGCAGTGAATCGGGGACCCAATTAGATACGCAGTATTTT
-,-,TRBJ2-1,TRBV7-2,CASSLILLGEQFF,TGTGCCAGCAGCTTAATCCTTCTGGGTGAGCAGTTCTTC
-,-,TRBJ1-3,TRBV7-2,CASSLTTVSGNTIYF,TGTGCCAGCAGCTTGACGACAGTCTCTGGAAACACCATATATTTT
TRBD1,once,TRBJ1-1,TRBV25-1,CASKGTGYTEAFF,TGTGCCAGCAAGGGGACAGGGTACACTGAAGCTTTCTTT
TRBD1,-,TRBJ2-5,TRBV4-1,CASSTTHRGLGETQYF,TGCGCCAGCAGCACTACTCACAGGGGGCTGGGAGAGACCCAGTACTTC
-,-,TRBJ2-1,TRBV29-1,CSVAKLRVFNEQFF,TGCAGCGTTGCCAAGCTGAGAGTCTTCAATGAGCAGTTCTTC
TRBD1,-,TRBJ1-1,TRBV14,CASSQDKRTGRTEAFF,TGTGCCAGCAGCCAAGACAAAAGGACAGGGAGGACTGAAGCTTTCTTT
-,-,TRBJ2-4,TRBV2,CASSQLAKNIQYF,TGTGCCAGCAGTCAACTAGCCAAAAACATTCAGTACTTC
-,-,TRBJ1-3,TRBV18,CASSPGNSGNTIYF,TGTGCCAGCTCACCAGGGAACTCTGGAAACACCATATATTTT